Here is one TCR beta chain with its context. Profiled with immunoSEQ multiplex PCR; TCRdb holds only in-frame clones, not every one. This repertoire shows 120,000 to 150,000 clones, approximately 90% found once; its top ten account for more than 25%. The data were obtained in a study of blood T cell repertoires in COVID-19. With V trimmed by 3 bases and J by 5 bases, 8 bases remained unmatched. The CDR3 is 15 amino acids. CDR1 and CDR2 from the germline V gene are SEHNR and FQNEAQ (reference sequence). The chain combines TRBV7-9 with TRBJ1-1; TRBD1 aligns across 8 bases. The receptor was derived from a human donor in a cohort sampled during active COVID-19. The sample comprised peripheral blood. The CDR3 protein is CASSFSGQGWTEAFF. CDR3 in DNA: TGTGCCAGCAGCTTCTCTGGACAGGGTTGGACTGAAGCTTTCTTT.